This note documents a single TCR beta chain sequence. Its cognate antigen is unknown. At the DNA level, this CDR3 is encoded by other sequences in the same sample as well. This CDR3 spans 14 amino acids. The V and J ends lost 0 bases and 4 bases respectively, with 10 bases between them. Germline assignment: CDR1 SGDLS and CDR2 YYNGEE. These data are taken from a study of cytomegalovirus exposure and HLA in healthy donors. Study results and limitations: In vitro, a few CMV-associated chains proved specific for CMV antigens. The authors listed 150 or so TCR beta chains as cytomegalovirus-associated.

Clones were read by immunoSEQ multiplex PCR, and TCRdb kept only the in-frame ones, dropping some. The sample gives some 240,000 clones, over 75% of which show up once; 2% to 2.5% is in the top ten. This receptor was obtained from a woman younger than 30 in good health and CMV-seropositive. Sequencing was done on a sample of PBMCs. This chain links TRBV9 with TRBJ1-2; D is perhaps TRBD1 (6 bases). The CDR3 DNA reads as TGTGCCAGCAGCGTAGGAGAAGGGGGCTATGGCTACACCTTC. It translates to CASSVGEGGYGYTF.